This TCR beta chain was obtained from a study of cytomegalovirus exposure and HLA in healthy donors. Background on the study: Counted in an early data release were 85 million or so unique TCRs from HLA-typed donors. Whole-study findings and limits: There were some V segments, including TRBV6-2 and TRBV6-3, excluded as indistinguishable.

PCR involved 60 Vbeta and 13 Jbeta primers. Per the study methods: It was a later analysis that counted tens of millions of unique TCR beta chains, of which around 11 million were shared. Generated by immunoSEQ multiplex PCR, the TCRdb table keeps only in-frame clones and is missing some. That table gives V, J and clone size, and the DNA gave D and trimming. Altogether about 160,000 clones are present, roughly 79% being singletons, with the ten largest covering 1%. Concerning this clone itself: Antigen unknown.

The germline V gene has CDR1 SGHNT and CDR2 YYREEE (reference sequence). Trimming cost V 6 bases and J 7 bases; bases outside gene matches: 9. This CDR3 spans 14 amino acids. This TCR was sampled from a woman in her thirties or forties in good health and CMV-seronegative. The chain has TRBV5-4 and TRBJ2-1; 8 bases line up with TRBD1. Material: PBMCs. The CDR3 nucleotides read TGTGCCAGCATCCGAGACAGGGGCGCGAATGAGCAGTTCTTC. Residues: CASIRDRGANEQFF.